Listed here is a single TCR beta chain. No antigen is known for it. The assay was immunoSEQ multiplex PCR, and TCRdb's table has in-frame clones only and misses some. The sample carries fewer than 300,000 clones, approximately 87% recorded once. The entry originates in a study of cytomegalovirus exposure and HLA in healthy donors. Points from the study as a whole: Within the 100 to 150 validation repertoires, first-cohort TCR clusters tended to co-occur, according to a later analysis. A list of 150 or so TCR beta chains associated with cytomegalovirus was given. Among TCR sequences, most were rare, though some public TCRs appeared in many donors.

This CDR3 is 14 amino acids long. V dropped 7 bases and J dropped 0 bases, with 9 bases sitting between them. Germline V CDR1 and CDR2: MNHEY, SMNVEV (reference sequence). The source is a woman between 18 and 30 years old in good health and CMV-seronegative. The chain carries TRBV27 and TRBJ2-2; D possibly corresponds to TRBD2 (5 bases). The sequenced sample consisted of PBMCs. DNA for the CDR3: TGTGCCAGCAATCGGGGTACGAACACCGGGGAGCTGTTTTTT. It encodes CASNRGTNTGELFF.